This passage covers 8 T cell receptor beta chains from one sample sequenced in a study of blood T cell repertoires in COVID-19. Sequencing was performed with immunoSEQ multiplex PCR; in TCRdb, only in-frame clones are kept and a portion is missing. The table records tens of thousands of clones, 80% to 90% of them present only once. Sequences were obtained from peripheral blood. All receptors derive from a man between 60 and 75 years old with active COVID-19.

The rearrangement links TRBV13 to TRBJ1-2; 7 bases line up with TRBD1. The germline V gene encodes CDR1 PRHDT and CDR2 FYEKMQ (reference sequence). The CDR3 is 16 amino acids. The trim removed 3 bases at V and 0 bases at J, leaving 7 bases unmatched. The CDR3 loop is CASSLREGAANYGYTF. In DNA form, the CDR3 reads TGTGCCAGCAGCTTGCGGGAGGGGGCAGCTAACTATGGCTACACCTTC. The full variable domain, completed using reference TRBV13 and TRBJ1-2, is AAGVIQSPRHLIKEKRETATLKCYPIPRHDTVYWYQQGPGQDPQFLISFYEKMQSDKGSIPDRFSAQQFSDYHSELNMSSLELGDSALYFCASSLREGAANYGYTFGSGTRLTVV.

The rearrangement joins TRBV25-1 to TRBJ2-3, with D tentatively TRBD1 (7 bases). Germline V lookup: CDR1 MGHDK, CDR2 SYGVNS. V was pared by 6 bases and J by 0 bases, with 19 bases between. This CDR3 has 17 residues. CDR3 DNA: TGTGCCAGCAGGGCCAAGGGGGCGGGATCTAGCACAGATACGCAGTATTTT. It yields the protein CASRAKGAGSSTDTQYF.

This clone is a singleton in its sample. The rearrangement links TRBV29-1 to TRBJ2-7; 9 bases agree with TRBD1. The length of the CDR3 is 11 residues. J gave up 6 bases and V 6 bases, and 3 bases lay outside the gene matches. Germline assignment: CDR1 SQVTM and CDR2 ANQGSEA. The CDR3 bases are TGCAGCGTAGGGACAGGGCCCGAGCAGTACTTC. It encodes CSVGTGPEQYF.

V gene TRBV29-1 combines with J gene TRBJ2-5; D is perhaps TRBD2 (5 bases). This CDR3 comprises 12 residues. Deletions cut 4 bases from V and 5 bases from J, with 11 bases between. The germline V gene has CDR1 SQVTM and CDR2 ANQGSEA. CDR3 nucleotide sequence: TGCAGCGTTGGCACTAGTGGGGAGACCCAGTACTTC. This encodes CSVGTSGETQYF.

The V gene is TRBV9, the J gene TRBJ2-1; 8 bases match TRBD1. Germline CDR1 SGDLS, CDR2 YYNGEE. J was trimmed by 6 bases and V by 2 bases; bases with no gene match: 7. This CDR3 is built from 15 residues. The CDR3: CASSVQGALGNEQFF. In DNA form, the CDR3 reads TGTGCCAGCAGCGTGCAGGGGGCTCTTGGCAATGAGCAGTTCTTC.

This clone was recorded once. V and J are TRBV3-1 (or the pseudogene TRBV3-2) and TRBJ2-7; 11 bases align to TRBD2. Germline V gene lookup returns CDR1 LGHDT and CDR2 YNNKEL (reference sequence). This CDR3 comprises 16 residues. J gave up 6 bases and V 4 bases, and 11 bases lay outside the gene matches. The CDR3 here is CASSLTSGRVIFEQYF. The CDR3 region has the DNA TGTGCCAGCAGCCTTACTAGCGGGAGAGTTATTTTCGAGCAGTACTTC.

The V gene is TRBV12-3 or TRBV12-4, the J gene TRBJ1-1; 8 bases fit TRBD1. The CDR3 loop spans 13 amino acids. Unmatched junction bases numbered 6, after V lost 6 bases and J lost 6 bases. The CDR3 DNA reads TGTGCCAGCAGCCAGACAGGGGACGCTGAAGCTTTCTTT. Translating gives CASSQTGDAEAFF.

The DNA of the CDR3 is TGTGCCAGTAGTTCCGGGTGGAGCGGCACAGATACGCAGTATTTT. Translation gives CASSSGWSGTDTQYF. V gene TRBV19 combines with J gene TRBJ2-3; D remains ambiguous. Germline values: CDR1 LNHDA, CDR2 SQIVND (reference sequence). Deletions cut 5 bases from V and 1 base from J, with 13 bases between. CDR3 length: 15 amino acids.